Each of the 25 T cell receptor beta chains below was sequenced from the same sample in a study of T cell clonality in common variable immunodeficiency. Sequencing was performed with immunoSEQ multiplex PCR; in TCRdb, only in-frame clones are kept and a portion is missing. The sample includes tens of thousands of clones, none of them occurring once. Material: peripheral blood mononuclear cells. These receptor sequences come from a person aged 18 to 69 in good health.

This clone was recorded many times. The read ends 3 residues shy of where the CDR3 ends; the end is completed using the germline J gene. The chain links TRBV29-1 to TRBJ2-2; 8 bases are a match to TRBD1. Per the germline V gene, CDR1 is SQVTM and CDR2 is ANQGSEA. There are 14 residues in the CDR3. With V trimmed by 6 bases and J by 2 bases, 5 bases remained unmatched. CDR3 loop: CSVGRGRNTGELFF. The DNA read from the CDR3 is TGCAGCGTGGGCAGGGGGCGAAACACCGGGGAG.

At least ten counts were recorded for this clone. The observed sequence ends 3 residues before the CDR3 terminus, with the missing tail filled in from the germline J gene. The rearrangement uses TRBV12-3 or TRBV12-4 and TRBJ2-7; TRBD2 matches 11 bases. V lost 1 base and J lost 0; bases outside the gene matches: 14. There are 20 residues in the CDR3. The covered CDR3 bases are TGTGCCAGCAGTTTAGAAGGTGGGCTAGCGGGAGGATCTAACTCCTACGAG. As protein: CASSLEGGLAGGSNSYE. The CDR3 in its entirety is CASSLEGGLAGGSNSYEQYF.

With regard to this clone: Read sequence stops 3 residues before the CDR3 end, and the germline J gene provides the missing end. The chain carries TRBV19 and TRBJ2-2; D is undetermined. V lost 1 base and J lost 3, with 12 bases in between. The CDR3 runs to 16 residues. Germline values: CDR1 LNHDA, CDR2 SQIVND (reference sequence). CDR3 amino acids: CASSIAGNPYTGELFF. The CDR3 DNA, read in part, is TGTGCCAGTAGTATAGCGGGTAACCCCTACACCGGGGAG.

This clone was observed at least ten times. The read ends 3 residues early relative to the CDR3; the germline J gene fills the gap. J is TRBJ2-2 and V is TRBV7-2; weak D call: TRBD2 (5 bases). The CDR3 extends over 14 amino acids. Looked up from germline, CDR1 is SGHTA and CDR2 is FQGNSA. V gave up 3 bases and J gave up 7 bases, with 12 bases separating them. The sequenced CDR3 bases are TGTGCCAGCAGCTTCCCCGCCCGGGGCGGGGAG. This encodes CASSFPARGGE. The entire CDR3 protein reads CASSFPARGGELFF.

As to this clone: The read falls 3 residues short of the CDR3 end, and the missing part is taken from the germline J gene. This chain joins TRBV18 and TRBJ2-3, with a tentative D call TRBD2 (6 bases). The CDR3 is 16 amino acids. V lost 3 bases to trimming and J lost 1 base, with 14 bases between them. CDR1 is KGHSH, CDR2 LQKENI, per germline. CDR3 DNA (partial): TGTGCCAGCTCACCGGGACTCCCATCGGGCACAGATACG. It translates to CASSPGLPSGTDT. The CDR3, in full, reads CASSPGLPSGTDTQYF.

Ten or more counts support this clone. The sequence runs out 3 residues before the end of the CDR3; the remainder is reconstructed from the germline J gene. This chain uses TRBV5-4 with TRBJ1-2; perhaps TRBD1 as D (5 bases). The CDR3 has 15 amino acids. Germline V gene lookup returns CDR1 SGHNT and CDR2 YYREEE (reference sequence). Trimming pared 2 bases from V and 6 bases from J, leaving 17 bases between. The sequenced part of the CDR3 DNA is TGTGCCAGCAGCTTCGATCCAGGGAGAAGGAATGGC. It encodes CASSFDPGRRNG. The CDR3 in its entirety is CASSFDPGRRNGYTF.

As for this clone: The germline gene is not matched at one end of the junction; a read error may be the cause. The read halts 3 residues ahead of the CDR3 end, with the missing end drawn from the germline J gene. Other DNA sequences in the sample encode the same CDR3. The chain employs TRBV6-1 and TRBJ1-3, with TRBD1 matching 7 bases. Germline V CDR1 and CDR2: MNHNS, SASEGT. CDR3 length equals 15 residues. The part of the CDR3 DNA that was read is TGTGCCAGCAGTGAGGACAGGAGCTCTGGAAACACA. It specifies CASSEDRSSGNT. The full-length CDR3 reads as CASSEDRSSGNTIYF.

In its sample, this clone is medium-sized. The read ends 3 residues early relative to the CDR3; the germline J gene fills the gap. The V gene is TRBV6-2 or TRBV6-3, the J gene TRBJ2-1; the D gene is possibly TRBD2 (6 bases). Germline CDR1 reads MNHEY; CDR2 reads SVGEGT. With 6 bases removed from V and 9 bases from J, the gap between germline ends came to 18 bases. The CDR3 covers 14 residues. Partial CDR3 DNA: TGTGCCAGCAGCATAGCCAAGGCGGGGACTGAG. Translation gives CASSIAKAGTE. Given in full, the CDR3 is CASSIAKAGTEQFF.

This clone was seen a handful of times. The missing CDR3 end, 3 residues past where the read stops, is filled in from the germline J gene. The sample contains more than one DNA sequence encoding this CDR3. V gene TRBV19 combines with J gene TRBJ1-2; D is perhaps TRBD1 (5 bases). Germline V gene data show CDR1 as LNHDA and CDR2 as SQIVND (reference sequence). This CDR3 comprises 14 residues. CDR3 DNA (partial): TGTGCCAGTAGTCCGCCGGGGGACTTCCCTGGT. Translation: CASSPPGDFPG. From start to end, the CDR3 is CASSPPGDFPGYTF.

This clone has more than one count but fewer than ten. One end of the junction is discordant with germline, which a read error may explain. The CDR3 end lies 3 residues beyond the end of the read and is filled in from the germline J gene. J is TRBJ2-2 and V is TRBV7-7; 7 nucleotides agree with TRBD1. Germline lookup yields CDR1 SSHAT and CDR2 FNYEAQ (reference sequence). This CDR3 comprises 17 residues. The CDR3 spells CASSFSPGTVNTGELFF. Partial CDR3 DNA: TGTGCTAGCAGCTTCAGTCCCGGGACAGTGAACACCGGGGAG.

This clone was counted many times. The observed sequence ends 3 residues before the CDR3 terminus, with the missing tail filled in from the germline J gene. The V call is TRBV20-1, the J call TRBJ1-2, with D possibly matching TRBD1 (5 bases). CDR3 length equals 12 residues. Germline CDR1 reads DFQATT; CDR2 reads SNEGSKA (reference sequence). V gave up 3 bases and J gave up 2 bases, with 7 bases separating them. The sequenced CDR3 bases are TGCAGTGCTAGCGACAGAAACTATGGC. Translating it yields CSASDRNYG. The full CDR3 reads CSASDRNYGYTF.

In this sample, this clone turned up many times. Coverage ceases 3 residues before the CDR3 finishes, and the germline J gene fills in the end. V usage is TRBV30 and J usage is TRBJ1-2; a weak D match, TRBD1 (5 bases). Germline values: CDR1 GTSNPN, CDR2 SVGIG (reference sequence). CDR3 size: 13 residues. The CDR3 is CAWSVNQGSGYTF. The CDR3 DNA, read in part, is TGTGCCTGGAGTGTAAATCAGGGAAGCGGC.

This clone was counted ten times or more. With the read ending 3 residues before the CDR3 end, the germline J gene is used to fill in that end. This chain connects TRBV9 to TRBJ2-1; tentatively, D is TRBD2 (7 bases). The CDR3 has 14 amino acids. CDR1 and CDR2 (germline): SGDLS, YYNGEE. Trimming took off 3 bases at V and 5 bases at J, with 12 bases between the two ends. The chain's CDR3 is CASSEGGGHNEQFF. Partial CDR3 DNA: TGTGCCAGCAGCGAGGGGGGGGGACACAATGAG.

Comment on this clone: The junction shows a germline mismatch at one end, possibly a read error. CDR3 DNA, as far as it was read: TGCGCCAGCAGCTTGGATCCTGACAGGGCGGGCACTGAC. Protein product: CASSLDPDRAGTD. In full, the CDR3 reads CASSLDPDRAGTDAFF. The gene calls are TRBV5-1 and TRBJ1-1, with TRBD1 identical over 7 bases. The read ends 3 residues early relative to the CDR3; the germline J gene fills the gap. Germline V gene lookup returns CDR1 SGHRS and CDR2 YFSETQ. The CDR3 runs to 16 residues.

This clone has a count of ten or more. Read coverage stops 3 residues before the CDR3 terminus; the germline J gene supplies the remainder. The genes are TRBV29-1 and TRBJ1-4, with D possibly matching TRBD1 (6 bases). Germline V gene data show CDR1 as SQVTM and CDR2 as ANQGSEA. Trimming removed 0 bases at V and 6 bases at J, with 11 bases between. The CDR3 runs to 14 residues. CDR3 sequence: CSVEEGQGYEKLFF. The sequenced part of the CDR3 DNA is TGCAGCGTTGAAGAGGGGCAGGGGTATGAAAAA.

This clone has more than one count but fewer than ten. Coverage ceases 3 residues before the CDR3 finishes, and the germline J gene fills in the end. This chain connects TRBV7-9 to TRBJ2-3; maybe TRBD1 (5 bases). Germline CDR1 SEHNR, CDR2 FQNEAQ (reference sequence). This CDR3 is built from 14 residues. The CDR3 loop reads CASSLGQYQETQYF. Incomplete CDR3 DNA: TGTGCCAGCAGCTTAGGACAGTACCAAGAGACG.

This clone appeared many times. The CDR3 end lies 3 residues beyond the end of the read and is filled in from the germline J gene. The rearrangement links TRBV5-1 to TRBJ1-1; D is possibly TRBD1 (6 bases). The V end was cut by 0 bases, the J end by 4 bases, with 13 bases between. The germline V gene has CDR1 SGHRS and CDR2 YFSETQ. The CDR3 loop spans 15 amino acids. Incomplete CDR3 DNA: TGCGCCAGCAGCTTGGCGGCAGGGGTAACCACTGAA. Protein: CASSLAAGVTTE. The CDR3 reads in full as CASSLAAGVTTEAFF.

This clone has ten or more counts. The sequenced CDR3 bases are TGCAGTGCTAATCCCCCGGGACAACCCTATGGC. Encoded protein: CSANPPGQPYG. The entire CDR3 protein reads CSANPPGQPYGYTF. The chain employs TRBV20-1 and TRBJ1-2; a possible D gene is TRBD1 (6 bases). The DNA ends 3 residues before the CDR3 does, and the rest of the CDR3 is filled in from the germline J gene. The CDR3 spans 14 residues. Germline lookup yields CDR1 DFQATT and CDR2 SNEGSKA (reference sequence). Trimming removed 4 bases at V and 4 bases at J, with 16 bases between.

Turning to this clone: A junction end diverges from the germline sequence, so it may reflect a read error. The read ends 3 residues shy of where the CDR3 ends; the end is completed using the germline J gene. Other DNA sequences within the sample encode an identical CDR3. The chain recombines TRBV7-9 with TRBJ1-3, with TRBD1 identical over 7 bases. The CDR3 is 15 amino acids. Germline V CDR1 and CDR2: SEHNR, FQNEAQ (reference sequence). CDR3 region: CASSPGTASGNTIYF. CDR3 DNA, as far as it was read: TGTGCCAGCAGCCCCGGGACAGCCTCTGGAAACACA.

The sample holds many counts of this clone. CDR3 bases read: TGTGCCAGCTCCCCGGACAGGGAAACTGAA. Amino acids: CASSPDRETE. The complete CDR3 reads CASSPDRETEAFF. The gene calls are TRBV18 and TRBJ1-1; 8 bases are shared with TRBD1. With the read ending 3 residues before the CDR3 end, the germline J gene is used to fill in that end. The CDR3 has 13 residues. V gave up 6 bases and J gave up 5 bases; unmatched junction bases: 5. CDR1 is KGHSH and CDR2 is LQKENI in the germline V gene.

This clone was picked up many times. The CDR3 is cut off 3 residues early in the read; its end comes from the germline J gene. The chain carries TRBV19 and TRBJ2-1, with 7 bases lining up with TRBD2. The CDR3 length is 12 residues. CDR1 is LNHDA and CDR2 is SQIVND in the germline V gene (reference sequence). V lost 5 bases to trimming and J lost 8 bases; unmatched junction nucleotides: 3. CDR3 DNA (partial): TGTGCCAGTAGTTTTAGCGGGTATGAG. Its protein is CASSFSGYE. The CDR3 as a whole reads CASSFSGYEQFF.

This clone came up a few times. From the germline J gene comes the end of the CDR3, since the read stops 3 residues before it. V gene TRBV7-2 combines with J gene TRBJ1-2; the match to TRBD1 covers 8 bases. This CDR3 has 15 residues. Germline-derived CDR1 and CDR2 are SGHTA and FQGNSA. The CDR3 bases that were read are TGTGCCAGCACCCAGGGGGCTGTGAGCTCCTACGAC. Translated: CASTQGAVSSYD. The whole CDR3 region reads CASTQGAVSSYDYTF.

Many counts were recorded for this clone. CDR3 sequence: CASSPGSGRATDTQYF. CDR3 DNA (partial): TGTGCCAGCAGCCCAGGGAGCGGGAGGGCGACAGATACG. The rearrangement joins TRBV7-3 to TRBJ2-3; 10 bases match TRBD2. The read ends 3 residues early relative to the CDR3; the germline J gene fills the gap. Per germline, CDR1 SGHTA and CDR2 FQGTGA. Trimming cost V 5 bases and J 3 bases; bases outside gene matches: 8. This CDR3 has 16 residues.

This clone has ten or more counts. The DNA ends 3 residues before the CDR3 does, and the rest of the CDR3 is filled in from the germline J gene. The rearrangement joins TRBV20-1 to TRBJ1-1; 7 bases map to TRBD1. This CDR3 spans 16 amino acids. Per germline, CDR1 DFQATT and CDR2 SNEGSKA (reference sequence). The V and J ends lost 0 bases and 4 bases, in that order; junction bases with no gene match: 11. CDR3 sequence reads: CSARDGGQALVTEAFF. CDR3 DNA, as far as it was read: TGCAGTGCTAGAGATGGCGGACAGGCCCTAGTCACTGAA.

A few counts support this clone. The CDR3 end lies 3 residues beyond the end of the read and is filled in from the germline J gene. The chain has TRBV30 and TRBJ2-1, with 7 bases identical to TRBD1. The V and J ends lost 1 base and 8 bases, in that order; junction bases with no gene match: 5. The CDR3 length is 13 residues. Germline assignment: CDR1 GTSNPN and CDR2 SVGIG (reference sequence). The part of the CDR3 DNA that was read is TGTGCCTGGAGTGGTACAGGGGTCCATGAG. Protein product: CAWSGTGVHE. The whole CDR3 region reads CAWSGTGVHEQFF.